The present T cell receptor beta chain was sequenced within a study of T cell therapy after organ transplantation. Time point: 20-29 weeks after completion of therapy. This table comes from immunoSEQ multiplex PCR, and its TCRdb copy is limited to in-frame clones, with some not included. The sample lists over 20,000 clones, 84% occurring once. Turning to this clone: Its specificity is not known.

The receptor was derived from a human patient who had received a solid organ transplant and had CMV disease. Some T cells may possibly be graft donor cells. Sequencing used CD8+ T cells from blood, obtained after autologous CMV-specific T cell therapy.

For the CDR3, the DNA is TGTGCCAGCAGCCCTTCGACTAGCGGGAGCTCAGATACGCAGTATTTT. As protein: CASSPSTSGSSDTQYF. J is TRBJ2-3 and V is TRBV4-2, with TRBD2 matching over 12 bases. Germline loops: CDR1 LGHNA, CDR2 YNFKEQ. CDR3 length equals 16 residues. J was trimmed by 4 bases and V by 4 bases; bases with no gene match: 6.